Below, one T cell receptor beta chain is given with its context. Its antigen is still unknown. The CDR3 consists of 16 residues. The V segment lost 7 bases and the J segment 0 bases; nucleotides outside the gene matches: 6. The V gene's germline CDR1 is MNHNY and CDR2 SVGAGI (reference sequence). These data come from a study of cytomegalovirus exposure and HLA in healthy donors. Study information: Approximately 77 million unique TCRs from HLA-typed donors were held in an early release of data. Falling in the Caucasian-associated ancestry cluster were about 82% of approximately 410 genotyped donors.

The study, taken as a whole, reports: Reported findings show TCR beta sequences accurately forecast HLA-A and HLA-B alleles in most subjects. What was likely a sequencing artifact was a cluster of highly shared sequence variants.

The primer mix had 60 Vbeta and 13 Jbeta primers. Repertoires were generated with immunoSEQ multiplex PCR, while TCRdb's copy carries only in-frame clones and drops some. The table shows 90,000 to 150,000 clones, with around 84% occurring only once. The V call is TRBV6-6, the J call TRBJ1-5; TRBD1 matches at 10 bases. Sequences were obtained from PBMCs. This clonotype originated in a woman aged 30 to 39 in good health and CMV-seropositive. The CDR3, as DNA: TGTGCCAGCACAATGGGACAGGGGTTTAGCAATCAGCCCCAGCATTTT. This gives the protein CASTMGQGFSNQPQHF.